Given below is one T cell receptor beta chain in context. The antigen remains undetermined. Only in-frame clones appear in the TCRdb table, and some are missing; sequencing was by immunoSEQ multiplex PCR. The sample has some 23,000 clones; roughly 97% are singletons. This entry comes from a study of B cell selection in AIRE deficiency. Study conclusions and caveats: Of 3657 shared Treg TCRbeta sequences, around 30% were healthy-only, approximately 9.9% patient-only. Patient Tconv cells held roughly a third of Treg sequences shared by healthy donors. TCRbeta-only data showed 30% to 45% of shared healthy Treg sequences in healthy Tconv.

CD4+CD127+ cells were sorted as the conventional CD4 T cells. After removal of 1 base from V and 0 bases from J, the junction contained 7 bases not matched to a gene. Looked up from germline, CDR1 is SEHNR and CDR2 is FQNEAQ (reference sequence). The CDR3 totals 19 residues. The sample consisted of conventional CD4+ T cells sorted from PBMCs. The origin of this receptor is a human donor with AIRE deficiency. The chain employs TRBV7-9 and TRBJ2-3; TRBD2 matches 13 bases. CDR3 in amino acids: CASSLGRTSGRASTDTQYF. DNA for the CDR3: TGTGCCAGCAGCTTAGGGCGAACTAGCGGGAGGGCAAGCACAGATACGCAGTATTTT.